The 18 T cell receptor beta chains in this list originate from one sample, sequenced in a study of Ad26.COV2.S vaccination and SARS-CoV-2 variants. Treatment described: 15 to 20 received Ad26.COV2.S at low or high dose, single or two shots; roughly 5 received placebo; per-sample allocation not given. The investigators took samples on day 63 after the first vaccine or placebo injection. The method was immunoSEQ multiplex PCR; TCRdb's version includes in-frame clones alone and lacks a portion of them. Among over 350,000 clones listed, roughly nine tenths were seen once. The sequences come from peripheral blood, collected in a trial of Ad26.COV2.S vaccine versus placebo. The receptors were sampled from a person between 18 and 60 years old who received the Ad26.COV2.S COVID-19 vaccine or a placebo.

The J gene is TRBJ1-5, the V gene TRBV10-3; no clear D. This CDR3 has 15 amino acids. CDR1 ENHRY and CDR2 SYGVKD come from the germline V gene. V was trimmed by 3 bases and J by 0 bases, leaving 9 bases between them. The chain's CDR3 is CAISDTTVSNQPQHF. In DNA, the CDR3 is TGTGCCATCAGTGACACCACAGTTAGCAATCAGCCCCAGCATTTT.

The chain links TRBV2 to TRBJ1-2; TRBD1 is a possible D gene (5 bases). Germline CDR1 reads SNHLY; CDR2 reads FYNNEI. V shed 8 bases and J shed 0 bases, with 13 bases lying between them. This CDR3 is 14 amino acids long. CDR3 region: CASSRQGTNYGYTF. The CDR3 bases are TGTGCCAGCTCTAGGCAGGGAACTAACTATGGCTACACCTTC.

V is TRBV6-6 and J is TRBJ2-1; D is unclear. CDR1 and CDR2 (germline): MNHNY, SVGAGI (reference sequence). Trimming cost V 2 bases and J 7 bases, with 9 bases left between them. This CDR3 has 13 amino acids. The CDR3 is CASSYGRNNEQFF. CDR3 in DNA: TGTGCCAGCAGTTACGGACGGAATAATGAGCAGTTCTTC.

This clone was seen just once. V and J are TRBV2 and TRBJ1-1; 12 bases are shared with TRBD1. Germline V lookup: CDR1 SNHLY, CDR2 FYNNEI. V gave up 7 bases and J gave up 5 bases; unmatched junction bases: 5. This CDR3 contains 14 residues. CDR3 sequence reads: CASIRDRGQTEAFF. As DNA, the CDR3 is TGTGCCAGCATACGGGACAGGGGGCAAACTGAAGCTTTCTTT. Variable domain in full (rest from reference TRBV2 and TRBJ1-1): EPEVTQTPSHQVTQMGQEVILRCVPISNHLYFYWYRQILGQKVEFLVSFYNNEISEKSEIFDDQFSVERPDGSNFTLKIRSTKLEDSAMYFCASIRDRGQTEAFFGQGTRLTVV.

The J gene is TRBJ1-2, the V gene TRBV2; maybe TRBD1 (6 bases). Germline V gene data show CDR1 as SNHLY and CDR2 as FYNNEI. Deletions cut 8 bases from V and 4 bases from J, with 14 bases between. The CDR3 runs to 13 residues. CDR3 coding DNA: TGTGCCAGCCACCAGGAAGGGGGCTATGGCTACACCTTC. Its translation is CASHQEGGYGYTF. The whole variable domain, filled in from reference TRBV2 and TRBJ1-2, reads EPEVTQTPSHQVTQMGQEVILRCVPISNHLYFYWYRQILGQKVEFLVSFYNNEISEKSEIFDDQFSVERPDGSNFTLKIRSTKLEDSAMYFCASHQEGGYGYTFGSGTRLTVV.

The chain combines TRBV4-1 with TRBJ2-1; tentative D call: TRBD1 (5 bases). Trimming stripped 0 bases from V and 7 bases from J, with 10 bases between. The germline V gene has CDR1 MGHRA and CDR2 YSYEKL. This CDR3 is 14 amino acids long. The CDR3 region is CASSQEGANNEQFF. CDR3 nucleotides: TGCGCCAGCAGCCAAGAAGGGGCTAATAATGAGCAGTTCTTC.

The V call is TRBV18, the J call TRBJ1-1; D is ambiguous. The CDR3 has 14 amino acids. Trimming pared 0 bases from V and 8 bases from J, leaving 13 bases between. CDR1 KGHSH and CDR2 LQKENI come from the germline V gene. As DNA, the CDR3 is TGTGCCAGCTCACCACCTGCCTGGGAAAGGGAAGCTTTCTTT. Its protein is CASSPPAWEREAFF.

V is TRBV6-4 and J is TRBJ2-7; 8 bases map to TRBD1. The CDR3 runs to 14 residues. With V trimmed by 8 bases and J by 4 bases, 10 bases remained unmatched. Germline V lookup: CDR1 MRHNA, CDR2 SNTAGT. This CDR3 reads CASPGQGVLYEQYF. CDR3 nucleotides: TGTGCCAGCCCAGGACAGGGTGTCCTTTACGAGCAGTACTTC.

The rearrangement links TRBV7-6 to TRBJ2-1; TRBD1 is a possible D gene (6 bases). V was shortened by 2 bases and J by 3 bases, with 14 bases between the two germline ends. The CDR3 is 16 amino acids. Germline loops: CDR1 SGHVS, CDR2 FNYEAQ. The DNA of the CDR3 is TGTGCCAGCAGCTTAACCCCCCCAGGGGACTACAATGAGCAGTTCTTC. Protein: CASSLTPPGDYNEQFF.

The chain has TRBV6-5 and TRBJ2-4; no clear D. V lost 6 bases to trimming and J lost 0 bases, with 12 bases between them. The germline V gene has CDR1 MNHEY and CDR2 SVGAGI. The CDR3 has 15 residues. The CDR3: CASRVGLLAKNIQYF. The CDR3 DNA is TGTGCCAGCAGGGTCGGATTACTAGCCAAAAACATTCAGTACTTC.

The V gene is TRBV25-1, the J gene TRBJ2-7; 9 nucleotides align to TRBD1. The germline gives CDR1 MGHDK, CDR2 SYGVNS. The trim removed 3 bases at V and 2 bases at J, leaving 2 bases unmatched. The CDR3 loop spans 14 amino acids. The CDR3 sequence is CASSDRDRAYEQYF. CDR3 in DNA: TGTGCCAGCAGTGATCGGGACAGGGCCTACGAGCAGTACTTC.

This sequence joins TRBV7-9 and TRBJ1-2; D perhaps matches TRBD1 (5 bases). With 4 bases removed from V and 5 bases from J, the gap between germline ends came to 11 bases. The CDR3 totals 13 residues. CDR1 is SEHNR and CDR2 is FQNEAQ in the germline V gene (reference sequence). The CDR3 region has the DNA TGTGCCAGCAGCTCAGGTCAGGGATATGGCTACACCTTC. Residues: CASSSGQGYGYTF.

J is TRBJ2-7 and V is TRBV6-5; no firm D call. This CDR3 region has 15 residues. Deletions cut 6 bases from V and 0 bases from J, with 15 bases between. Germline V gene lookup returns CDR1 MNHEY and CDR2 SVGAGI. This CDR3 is CASRTNDMHSYEQYF. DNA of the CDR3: TGTGCCAGCAGAACGAACGACATGCACTCCTACGAGCAGTACTTC.

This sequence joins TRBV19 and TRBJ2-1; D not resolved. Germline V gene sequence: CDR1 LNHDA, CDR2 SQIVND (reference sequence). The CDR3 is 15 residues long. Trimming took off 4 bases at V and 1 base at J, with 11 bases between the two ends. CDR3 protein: CASSSRAPSYNEQFF. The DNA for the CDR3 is TGTGCCAGTAGTAGTCGAGCGCCGTCCTACAATGAGCAGTTCTTC. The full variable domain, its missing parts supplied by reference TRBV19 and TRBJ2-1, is DGGITQSPKYLFRKEGQNVTLSCEQNLNHDAMYWYRQDPGQGLRLIYYSQIVNDFQKGDIAEGYSVSREKKESFPLTVTSAQKNPTAFYLCASSSRAPSYNEQFFGPGTRLTVL.

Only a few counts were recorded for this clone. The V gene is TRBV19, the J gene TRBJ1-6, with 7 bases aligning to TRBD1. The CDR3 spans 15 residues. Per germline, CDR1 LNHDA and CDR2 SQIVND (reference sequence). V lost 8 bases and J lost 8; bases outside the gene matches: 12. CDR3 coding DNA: TGTGCCAGTGCCCACCGGGACAGATTACATTCACCCCTCCACTTT. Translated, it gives CASAHRDRLHSPLHF. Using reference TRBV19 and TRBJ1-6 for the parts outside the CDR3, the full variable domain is DGGITQSPKYLFRKEGQNVTLSCEQNLNHDAMYWYRQDPGQGLRLIYYSQIVNDFQKGDIAEGYSVSREKKESFPLTVTSAQKNPTAFYLCASAHRDRLHSPLHFGNGTRLTVT.

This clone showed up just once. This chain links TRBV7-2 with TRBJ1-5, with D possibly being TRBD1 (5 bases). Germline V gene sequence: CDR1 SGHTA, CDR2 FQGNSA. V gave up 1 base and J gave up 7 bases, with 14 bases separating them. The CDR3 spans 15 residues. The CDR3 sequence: CASSLVTGFDQPQHF. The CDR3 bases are TGTGCCAGCAGCTTAGTTACAGGCTTCGACCAGCCCCAGCATTTT.

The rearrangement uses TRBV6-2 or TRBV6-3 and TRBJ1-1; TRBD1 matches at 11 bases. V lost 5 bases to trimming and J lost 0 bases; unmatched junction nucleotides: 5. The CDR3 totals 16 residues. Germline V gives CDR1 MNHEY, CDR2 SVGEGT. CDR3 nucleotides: TGTGCCAGCAGTCCCCGGGACAGGGGGGTGAACACTGAAGCTTTCTTT. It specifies CASSPRDRGVNTEAFF.

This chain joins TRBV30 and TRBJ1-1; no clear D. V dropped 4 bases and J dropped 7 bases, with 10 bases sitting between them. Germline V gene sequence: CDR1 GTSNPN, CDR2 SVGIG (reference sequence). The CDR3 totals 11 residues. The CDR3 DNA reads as TGTGCCTGGACCCGAGGTAGTGAAGCTTTCTTT. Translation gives CAWTRGSEAFF.